The 24 T cell receptor beta chains presented below share a single source sample, sequenced in a study of T-cell memory formation after mild COVID-19. TCRdb re-called the 5' RACE reads through MiXCR, storing one row per CDR3 protein. This sample carries 55,000 to 75,000 distinct CDR3 sequences, around a quarter of them seen once, and the ten largest clones take roughly 44%. Sample: PBMCs or a T cell subset sorted from them (not recorded which). The receptor set was obtained from a young man who had mild COVID-19 (a few samples of this study predate the infection). Cell type and time point are not known.

V usage is TRBV27 and J usage is TRBJ2-7, with D possibly matching TRBD1 (7 bases). CDR3 length: 16 amino acids. Deletions cut 5 bases from V and 4 bases from J, with 21 bases between. Germline assignment: CDR1 MNHEY and CDR2 SMNVEV (reference sequence). CDR3 DNA: TGTGCCAGCAGTATGCAGACAGGGCTCCTAGCGTACGAGCAGTACTTC. Translating gives CASSMQTGLLAYEQYF.

The V gene is TRBV18, the J gene TRBJ1-4; D gene unclear. The V and J ends lost 1 base and 2 bases respectively, with 8 bases between them. CDR3 length equals 15 residues. Germline CDR1 reads KGHSH; CDR2 reads LQKENI. The CDR3 nucleotides read TGTGCCAGCTCACCACGAGAAGGGACTAATGAAAAACTGTTTTTT. Translating it yields CASSPREGTNEKLFF.

The chain has TRBV20-1 and TRBJ1-1; the D gene is possibly TRBD1 (6 bases). Germline-derived CDR1 and CDR2 are DFQATT and SNEGSKA (reference sequence). The CDR3 is 14 amino acids. V was clipped by 2 bases and J by 11 bases, with 21 bases between them. CDR3 DNA: TGCAGTGCTAGATCCCAATTAAACCGGGACACTGCTTTCTTT. Its protein product is CSARSQLNRDTAFF.

The chain combines TRBV10-2 with TRBJ2-7, with 9 positions matching TRBD2. V gave up 9 bases and J gave up 0 bases; unmatched junction bases: 3. CDR3 length: 13 amino acids. Germline values: CDR1 WSHSY, CDR2 SAAADI. The CDR3 sequence: CASQTSGSYEQYF. In DNA, the CDR3 is TGCGCCAGTCAGACTAGCGGCTCCTACGAGCAGTACTTC.

The chain has TRBV9 and TRBJ2-5, with 10 bases identical to TRBD2. Trimming took 3 bases from V and 4 from J; bases not matched to a gene: 3. CDR1 and CDR2 (germline): SGDLS, YYNGEE. The CDR3 sequence is 14 residues long. The CDR3 loop reads CASSGGLAPETQYF. DNA of the CDR3: TGTGCCAGCAGCGGGGGACTAGCGCCAGAGACCCAGTACTTC.

This clonotype has just a few counts. This chain links TRBV12-3 or TRBV12-4 with TRBJ2-7; either TRBD1 or TRBD2 may supply D (5 bases each). This CDR3 spans 14 amino acids. With 6 bases removed from V and 1 base from J, the gap between germline ends came to 13 bases. The CDR3 reads CASSPRDGSYEQYV. The CDR3, as DNA: TGTGCCAGCAGCCCCCGGGACGGGTCCTACGAGCAGTACGTC.

This clonotype has only a few counts. The rearrangement links TRBV6-1 to TRBJ1-5; maybe TRBD1 (5 bases). This CDR3 is 15 amino acids long. The germline gives CDR1 MNHNS, CDR2 SASEGT. Deletions cut 6 bases from V and 0 bases from J, with 12 bases between. The CDR3 is CASSRTGGSNQPQHF. CDR3 DNA sequence: TGTGCCAGCAGCCGAACCGGGGGTAGCAATCAGCCCCAGCATTTT.

This sequence joins TRBV10-3 and TRBJ2-1, with 7 nucleotides matching TRBD2. The CDR3 is 13 amino acids. Per the germline V gene, CDR1 is ENHRY and CDR2 is SYGVKD. CDR3 amino acids: CVSSGELYNEQFF. The CDR3 DNA follows: TGTGTATCAAGCGGGGAACTCTACAATGAGCAGTTCTTC.

The V and J genes are TRBV5-4 and TRBJ2-7; a weak D match, TRBD2 (7 bases). Germline V gives CDR1 SGHNT, CDR2 YYREEE (reference sequence). V was clipped by 9 bases and J by 6 bases, with 16 bases between them. The CDR3 covers 12 residues. The CDR3 spells CATSSGTREQYF. DNA of the CDR3: TGTGCCACCTCCAGCGGGACACGCGAGCAGTACTTC.

This clonotype was recorded a few times. J is TRBJ1-1 and V is TRBV5-1, with D possibly TRBD1 on 5 matching bases. V lost 1 base and J 1 base, leaving 8 bases between the germline ends. CDR3 length equals 14 residues. CDR1 and CDR2 from the germline V gene are SGHRS and YFSETQ. The DNA for the CDR3 is TGCGCCAGCAGCTTGCGGGGGAGGAACACTGAAGCTTTCTTT. Translation gives CASSLRGRNTEAFF.

The chain recombines TRBV5-1 with TRBJ2-7, with TRBD1 matching 9 bases. The V and J ends lost 0 bases and 4 bases, in that order; junction bases with no gene match: 5. Germline V gene lookup returns CDR1 SGHRS and CDR2 YFSETQ. The CDR3 covers 15 residues. CDR3 protein: CASSLAGQGRYEQYF. In nucleotides, the CDR3 is TGCGCCAGCAGCTTGGCCGGACAGGGGCGATACGAGCAGTACTTC.

The CDR3 spells CASTTGSSPLHF. The CDR3 coding sequence is TGTGCCAGCACGACGGGTAGTTCACCCCTCCACTTT. V usage is TRBV25-1 and J usage is TRBJ1-6; D is uncertain. Germline V gene data show CDR1 as MGHDK and CDR2 as SYGVNS. Trimming removed 7 bases from V and 9 bases from J, with 10 bases in between. This CDR3 is 12 amino acids long. The complete variable domain, with remaining parts taken from reference TRBV25-1 and TRBJ1-6, reads EADIYQTPRYLVIGTGKKITLECSQTMGHDKMYWYQQDPGMELHLIHYSYGVNSTEKGDLSSESTVSRIRTEHFPLTLESARPSHTSQYLCASTTGSSPLHFGNGTRLTVT.

V usage is TRBV5-1 and J usage is TRBJ2-7; D ambiguous. Germline CDR1 SGHRS, CDR2 YFSETQ. Trimming stripped 3 bases from V and 3 bases from J, with 10 bases between. The CDR3 consists of 13 residues. CDR3 amino acids: CASSSDQLYEQYF. DNA for the CDR3: TGCGCCAGCAGCTCTGACCAACTCTACGAGCAGTACTTC.

This clonotype is labeled medium-sized. The rearrangement joins TRBV6-2 or TRBV6-3 to TRBJ2-5; D ambiguous. Trimming pared 5 bases from V and 2 bases from J, leaving 15 bases between. From germline, CDR1 is MNHEY and CDR2 SVGEGT. The CDR3 loop spans 15 amino acids. The CDR3 spells CASSAGTSDQETQYF. The CDR3 nucleotides read TGTGCCAGCAGTGCCGGCACCAGTGATCAAGAGACCCAGTACTTC.

A few counts support this clonotype. The J gene is TRBJ2-3, the V gene TRBV4-3; 10 nucleotides match TRBD2. Germline V gene data show CDR1 as LGHNA and CDR2 as YSLEER. After removal of 5 bases from V and 6 bases from J, the junction contained 2 bases not matched to a gene. The CDR3 has 13 amino acids. CDR3 residues: CASSGLAADTQYF. In DNA form, the CDR3 reads TGCGCCAGCAGCGGACTAGCGGCGGATACGCAGTATTTT.

The chain combines TRBV12-3 or TRBV12-4 with TRBJ1-1; no definite D call. The CDR3 is 13 residues long. V was cut by 1 base and J by 5 bases, with 8 bases left in between. The CDR3 spells CASSLGPGTEAFF. The CDR3 DNA sequence: TGTGCCAGCAGTTTAGGCCCGGGGACTGAAGCTTTCTTT.

This clonotype was observed a few times. The chain is built from TRBV5-4 and TRBJ2-7; D not resolved. The V gene's germline CDR1 is SGHNT and CDR2 YYREEE (reference sequence). This CDR3 comprises 14 residues. The ends were cut back, 0 bases at V and 4 bases at J, with 11 bases in the middle. In DNA, the CDR3 is TGTGCCAGCAGCTTGGAGGCAGCAGTATACGAGCAGTACGTC. It translates to CASSLEAAVYEQYV.

This sequence joins TRBV12-3 or TRBV12-4 and TRBJ2-1; 9 bases align to TRBD1. The J segment lost 10 bases and the V segment lost 4 bases, leaving 17 bases of the junction unmatched. The CDR3 has 17 residues. This chain's CDR3 is CASSWAFGQGRAREQFF. The CDR3 nucleotides read TGTGCCAGCAGTTGGGCATTCGGACAGGGGAGAGCACGCGAGCAGTTCTTC.

This clonotype was detected only once. The chain combines TRBV9 with TRBJ1-2, with D hard to call. Germline V CDR1 and CDR2: SGDLS, YYNGEE. The CDR3 loop spans 16 amino acids. Trimming stripped 0 bases from V and 4 bases from J, with 16 bases between. This CDR3 reads CASSVGDVGSLYGYTF. CDR3 nucleotide sequence: TGTGCCAGCAGCGTAGGTGATGTGGGCAGCCTCTATGGCTACACCTTC.

The chain combines TRBV20-1 with TRBJ2-5; D is unresolved. The CDR3 totals 14 residues. The V end was cut by 6 bases, the J end by 9 bases, with 23 bases between. Per germline, CDR1 DFQATT and CDR2 SNEGSKA (reference sequence). The DNA of the CDR3 is TGCAGTGCCGACCCGACTGGTTTAGGGAAGTCCCAGTACTTC. Translation: CSADPTGLGKSQYF.

This clonotype was counted only a few times. The chain carries TRBV4-1 and TRBJ2-5; no clear D gene. V gave up 1 base and J gave up 3 bases, with 6 bases separating them. Germline values: CDR1 MGHRA, CDR2 YSYEKL. The CDR3 contains 13 residues. CDR3 sequence (DNA): TGCGCCAGCAGCCAAGGACTCGAAGAGACCCAGTACTTC. It codes for CASSQGLEETQYF.

This clonotype came up a few times. V gene TRBV9 combines with J gene TRBJ1-1; D possibly corresponds to TRBD1 (5 bases). Germline lookup yields CDR1 SGDLS and CDR2 YYNGEE. The CDR3 consists of 13 residues. Trimming pared 4 bases from V and 4 bases from J, leaving 11 bases between. CDR3 nucleotides: TGTGCCAGCAGCACGGGGGGTGGCACTGAAGCTTTCTTT. Its translation: CASSTGGGTEAFF.

The chain is built from TRBV28 and TRBJ1-5, with a possible D match to TRBD1 (6 bases). CDR3 length: 16 residues. The germline gives CDR1 MDHEN, CDR2 SYDVKM. Between the trimmed V and J ends, which lost 4 bases and 4 bases, there was a span of 17 bases. CDR3 sequence: CASSSRGGIRNQPQHF. The CDR3 region has the DNA TGTGCCAGCAGTTCCAGGGGTGGAATACGAAATCAGCCCCAGCATTTT.

The chain carries TRBV7-8 and TRBJ1-1; weak D call: TRBD1 (6 bases). V was shortened by 8 bases and J by 5 bases, with 9 bases between the two germline ends. This CDR3 has 11 amino acids. In germline, CDR1 is SGHVS, CDR2 FQNEAQ. CDR3 residues: CASQGLTEAFF. The CDR3 bases are TGTGCCAGCCAGGGGCTGACTGAAGCTTTCTTT.